Sequencing of this T cell receptor (beta chain) was carried out in a study of control samples from healthy donors and cancer patients. There are 13 residues in the CDR3. Germline assignment: CDR1 SGHRS and CDR2 YFSETQ. V lost 3 bases to trimming and J lost 9 bases; unmatched junction nucleotides: 5. This clone appeared a single time. Method: immunoSEQ multiplex PCR; TCRdb's copy keeps in-frame clones and lacks some. The table records more than 140,000 clones, about 90% of them present only once. What was sequenced was blood. The clonotype originates from a man between 18 and 35 years old in good health. This chain links TRBV5-1 with TRBJ2-3, with 9 bases aligning to TRBD2. CDR3 nucleotide sequence: TGCGCCAGCAGCTCCTCTAGCGGGGCAACGCAGTATTTT. Translating gives CASSSSSGATQYF.